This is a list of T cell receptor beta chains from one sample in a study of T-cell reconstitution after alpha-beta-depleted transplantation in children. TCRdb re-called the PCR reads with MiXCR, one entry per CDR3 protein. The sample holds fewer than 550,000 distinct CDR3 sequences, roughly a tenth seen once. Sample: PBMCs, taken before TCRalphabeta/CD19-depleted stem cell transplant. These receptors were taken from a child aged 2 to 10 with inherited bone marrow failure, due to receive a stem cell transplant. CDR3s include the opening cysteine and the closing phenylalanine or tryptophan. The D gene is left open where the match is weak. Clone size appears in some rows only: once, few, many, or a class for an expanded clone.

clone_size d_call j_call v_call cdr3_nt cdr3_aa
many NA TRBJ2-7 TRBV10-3 TGTGCCATCAGTGAGGAGTACGGGGTACGGACCTACGAGCAGTACTTC CAISEEYGVRTYEQYF
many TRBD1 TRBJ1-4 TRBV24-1 TGTGCCACCAGTGATCCAGGACAGGCGGATGAAAAACTGTTTTTT CATSDPGQADEKLFF
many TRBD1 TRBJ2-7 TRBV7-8 TGTGCCAGCAGCTTCCAGATCCCGGGACAGGGGGGTTACGAGCAGTACTTC CASSFQIPGQGGYEQYF
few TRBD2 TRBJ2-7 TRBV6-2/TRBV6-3 TGTGCCAGCACCGGGACTAGCGGATACTACGAGCAGTACTTC CASTGTSGYYEQYF
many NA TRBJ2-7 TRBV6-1 TGTGCCAGCAGTGTGAGTAGCGGAGCCTCCTACGAGCAGTACTTC CASSVSSGASYEQYF
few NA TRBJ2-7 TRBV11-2 TGTGCCAGCAGCTTAGTCACGGGGGTTTACGAGCAGTACTTC CASSLVTGVYEQYF
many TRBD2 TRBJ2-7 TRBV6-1 TGTGCCAGCAGTGCTAGCGGGATCCCCTACGAGCAGTACTTC CASSASGIPYEQYF
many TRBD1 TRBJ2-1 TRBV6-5 TGTGCCAGCAGTTACCAGGGGGACGTCAATGAGCAGTTCTTC CASSYQGDVNEQFF
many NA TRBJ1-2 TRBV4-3 TGCGCCAGCAGCCAAATACACAGGGACTATGGCTACACCTTC CASSQIHRDYGYTF
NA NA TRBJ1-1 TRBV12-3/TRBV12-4 TGTGCCAGCAGGTTACTGGTTCAGAACACTGAAGCTTTCTTT CASRLLVQNTEAFF
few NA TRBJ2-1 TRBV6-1 TGTGCCAGCAGTCGACGCCAGTCCCCCAAGATGGGCAATGAGCAGTTCTTC CASSRRQSPKMGNEQFF
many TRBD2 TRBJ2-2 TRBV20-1 TGCAGTGCTAGAGGACTAGCGGGAGCTGCGAACACCGGGGAGCTGTTTTTT CSARGLAGAANTGELFF
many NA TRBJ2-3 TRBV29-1 TGCAGCGTTGACCAGGGCGTGAGCACAGATACGCAGTATTTT CSVDQGVSTDTQYF
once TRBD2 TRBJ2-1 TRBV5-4 TGTGCCAGCAGCGCCGGACTAGCGGGGGAAAATGAGCAGTTCTTC CASSAGLAGENEQFF
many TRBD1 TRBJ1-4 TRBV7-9 TGTGCCAGCAGCCCTCAAGAGACAGGGCCTAATGAAAAACTGTTTTTT CASSPQETGPNEKLFF
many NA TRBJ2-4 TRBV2 TGTGCCAGCAGTGAATGGGGGGAGGCCAAAAACATTCAGTACTTC CASSEWGEAKNIQYF